The next 21 T cell receptor beta chains were all read from a single sample in a study of CD8 T cells in ankylosing spondylitis. Findings and limits, study-wide: A TCR beta motif made of roughly eight highly homologous variants seemed typical of ankylosing spondylitis blood.

TCRdb redid the calling of the 5' RACE reads with MiXCR, one entry per CDR3 protein. The sample has some 700,000 distinct CDR3 sequences; under 20% are singletons. Which antigens these TCRs recognize remains unknown. Sequenced material: blood, either unsorted or a sorted T cell fraction (not recorded which). Receptors were obtained from a male donor with ankylosing spondylitis.

The chain combines TRBV6-1 with TRBJ2-4; possible D gene TRBD2, 5 bases. Germline V gene lookup returns CDR1 MNHNS and CDR2 SASEGT. V lost 5 bases and J lost 1, with 21 bases in between. This CDR3 is built from 18 residues. The CDR3 DNA sequence: TGTGCCAGCAGTCCGGGATCCGGAGCCAAAGGCGCCAAAAACATTCAGTACTTC. Translated, it gives CASSPGSGAKGAKNIQYF.

The J gene is TRBJ1-1, the V gene TRBV12-3 or TRBV12-4; 9 bases align to TRBD1. J was trimmed by 10 bases and V by 7 bases; bases with no gene match: 10. The CDR3 runs to 13 residues. The CDR3 nucleotides read TGTGCCAGCATCCTCAGGGACAGGGAAGGAGCTTTCTTT. Translation: CASILRDREGAFF.

This clonotype was observed many times. V gene TRBV5-1 combines with J gene TRBJ2-1; TRBD2 aligns across 7 bases. With 0 bases clipped from V and 3 bases from J, the junction kept 6 bases outside the gene matches. There are 16 residues in the CDR3. Germline lookup yields CDR1 SGHRS and CDR2 YFSETQ. This CDR3 is CASSLGASGNYNEQFF. For the CDR3, the DNA is TGCGCCAGCAGCTTGGGAGCTAGCGGAAACTACAATGAGCAGTTCTTC.

DNA for the CDR3: TGTGCCAGCAGTTTAGGAGTGGGACCAAGGCAAGGTACTGAAGCTTTCTTT. Translated: CASSLGVGPRQGTEAFF. The J gene is TRBJ1-1, the V gene TRBV12-3 or TRBV12-4, with TRBD1 as a possible D gene (5 bases). Trimming shortened V by 1 base and J by 5 bases, and 20 bases separated the two germline ends. The CDR3 consists of 17 residues.

The chain links TRBV12-3 or TRBV12-4 to TRBJ1-2, with TRBD1 identical over 8 bases. The J segment lost 6 bases and the V segment lost 6 bases, leaving 9 bases of the junction unmatched. The CDR3 is 14 residues long. The CDR3 protein is CASREEGQVNGYTF. The CDR3 coding sequence is TGTGCCAGCAGGGAGGAGGGACAGGTGAATGGCTACACCTTC.

This sequence joins TRBV27 and TRBJ1-5; weak D call: TRBD1 (6 bases). Trimming pared 6 bases from V and 5 bases from J, leaving 17 bases between. In germline, CDR1 is MNHEY, CDR2 SMNVEV (reference sequence). The CDR3 is 15 amino acids. CDR3 loop: CASRDSGGSHQPQHF. CDR3 nucleotides: TGTGCCAGCAGGGACTCTGGGGGCTCCCATCAGCCCCAGCATTTT.

Many counts were recorded for this clonotype. The chain links TRBV12-3 or TRBV12-4 to TRBJ2-3, with D tentatively TRBD1 or TRBD2 (5 bases each). This CDR3 contains 14 residues. Trimming took off 4 bases at V and 9 bases at J, with 17 bases between the two ends. CDR3 nucleotides: TGTGCCAGCAGTTCCGGGACCCTTCCGGGGACGCAGTATTTT. It encodes CASSSGTLPGTQYF.

The chain employs TRBV14 and TRBJ2-7; 11 nucleotides line up with TRBD1. CDR1 is SGHDN, CDR2 FVKESK, per germline. The CDR3 totals 16 residues. Trimming removed 1 base from V and 3 bases from J; junction bases left unmatched: 5. The DNA for the CDR3 is TGTGCCAGCAGCCAAGGTCAGGGACAGGGGGTCTACGAGCAGTACTTC. Translating it yields CASSQGQGQGVYEQYF.

The chain employs TRBV7-9 and TRBJ2-7; D may be TRBD1 or TRBD2 (5 bases each). Germline CDR1 reads SEHNR; CDR2 reads FQNEAQ (reference sequence). The CDR3 is 15 residues long. V was shortened by 4 bases and J by 2 bases, with 15 bases between the two germline ends. The chain's CDR3 is CASSSGAGLTYEQYF. DNA of the CDR3: TGTGCCAGCAGCTCCGGGGCAGGGTTGACCTACGAGCAGTACTTC.

This sequence joins TRBV20-1 and TRBJ2-5, with 12 positions matching TRBD2. From germline, CDR1 is DFQATT and CDR2 SNEGSKA (reference sequence). The length of the CDR3 is 15 residues. With V trimmed by 3 bases and J by 5 bases, 7 bases remained unmatched. The CDR3 DNA is TGCAGTGCTAGGCTCGGACTAGCGGGAAAGGAGACCCAGTACTTC. This gives the protein CSARLGLAGKETQYF.

This clonotype was counted between two and nine times. The chain employs TRBV20-1 and TRBJ2-3; D perhaps matches TRBD2 (6 bases). CDR1 is DFQATT, CDR2 SNEGSKA, per germline (reference sequence). Trimming left V 1 base short and J 2 bases short, with 19 bases between. This CDR3 is built from 17 residues. The CDR3 sequence is CSARGLVFSLYTDTQYF. As DNA, the CDR3 is TGCAGTGCTAGAGGACTAGTTTTTTCGCTTTACACAGATACGCAGTATTTT.

V and J are TRBV12-3 or TRBV12-4 and TRBJ2-3; D might be TRBD1 or TRBD2, each matching 5 bases. This CDR3 is 17 amino acids long. Trimming left V 6 bases short and J 2 bases short, with 21 bases between. The DNA of the CDR3 is TGTGCCAGCAGCCCGCTGACCCGGGACCACCTCACAGATACGCAGTATTTT. Translation: CASSPLTRDHLTDTQYF.

This clonotype turned up a few times. V gene TRBV5-4 combines with J gene TRBJ2-1; 9 nucleotides line up with TRBD1. The V gene's germline CDR1 is SGHNT and CDR2 YYREEE (reference sequence). This CDR3 region has 15 residues. V was clipped by 1 base and J by 8 bases; unmatched bases: 7. The chain's CDR3 is CASSLLDRGGDEQFF. The CDR3 DNA follows: TGTGCCAGCAGCTTGTTGGACAGGGGAGGGGATGAGCAGTTCTTC.

This chain links TRBV28 with TRBJ1-2; the D gene is possibly TRBD1 (6 bases). The CDR3 contains 15 residues. Germline V lookup: CDR1 MDHEN, CDR2 SYDVKM. Trimming cost V 4 bases and J 4 bases, with 16 bases left between them. The CDR3, as DNA: TGTGCCAGCAGTTCCCCCCGACAGGTCAGCTATGGCTACACCTTC. Encoded protein: CASSSPRQVSYGYTF.

In this sample, this clonotype turned up many times. The chain uses TRBV12-3 or TRBV12-4 and TRBJ2-3, with 9 nucleotides matching TRBD2. Trimming at V came to 6 bases and at J to 4 bases, leaving 5 bases not matched to a gene. The CDR3 consists of 14 residues. The CDR3 loop reads CASSPIAGADTQYF. CDR3 bases: TGTGCCAGCAGCCCCATAGCGGGAGCAGATACGCAGTATTTT.

The table lists this clonotype with a few counts. The rearrangement joins TRBV25-1 to TRBJ2-7, with D tentatively TRBD2 (6 bases). The germline CDR1 and CDR2 sequences are MGHDK and SYGVNS. V shed 2 bases and J shed 0 bases, with 14 bases lying between them. CDR3 size: 16 residues. The CDR3 reads CASSERWRGSSYEQYF. The CDR3 region has the DNA TGTGCCAGCAGTGAAAGGTGGCGGGGTAGCTCCTACGAGCAGTACTTC.

This clonotype was counted between two and nine times. The chain is built from TRBV4-1 and TRBJ2-1, with 10 nucleotides matching TRBD2. V lost 6 bases, J lost 7 bases, and 9 bases stayed unmatched. From germline, CDR1 is MGHRA and CDR2 YSYEKL. This CDR3 comprises 15 residues. CDR3 nucleotides: TGCGCCAGCAGACCTTGGACTAGCGGTGGAAATGAGCAGTTCTTC. It specifies CASRPWTSGGNEQFF.

This clonotype came up a few times. The rearrangement joins TRBV12-3 or TRBV12-4 to TRBJ2-2, with no clear D. The CDR3 covers 13 residues. CDR3 amino acids: CAEQQTNTGELFF. The CDR3 bases are TGTGCGGAGCAGCAAACCAACACCGGGGAGCTGTTTTTT.

This sequence joins TRBV5-1 and TRBJ2-1, with 7 nucleotides matching TRBD1. The CDR3 sequence is 17 residues long. Germline CDR1 SGHRS, CDR2 YFSETQ. Unmatched junction bases numbered 12, after V lost 4 bases and J lost 2 bases. CDR3 in amino acids: CASSGVRQGSTYNEQFF. CDR3 DNA sequence: TGCGCCAGCAGCGGCGTAAGACAGGGCTCAACCTACAATGAGCAGTTCTTC. Full variable domain (remainder filled in from reference TRBV5-1 and TRBJ2-1): KAGVTQTPRYLIKTRGQQVTLSCSPISGHRSVSWYQQTPGQGLQFLFEYFSETQRNKGNFPGRFSGRQFSNSRSEMNVSTLELGDSALYLCASSGVRQGSTYNEQFFGPGTRLTVL.

The genes are TRBV6-1 and TRBJ2-5; D unresolved. Germline V gene sequence: CDR1 MNHNS, CDR2 SASEGT. There are 12 residues in the CDR3. V was clipped by 2 bases and J by 7 bases, with 8 bases between them. The CDR3 loop reads CASSEFRGTQYF. The CDR3 DNA is TGTGCCAGCAGTGAATTTAGAGGGACCCAGTACTTC.

V gene TRBV7-2 combines with J gene TRBJ2-5; 7 bases are a match to TRBD1. V lost 10 bases to trimming and J lost 4 bases; unmatched junction nucleotides: 6. The germline V gene encodes CDR1 SGHTA and CDR2 FQGNSA. The CDR3 has 12 amino acids. The CDR3 bases are TGTGCCACCTCACCAGGGGGAGAGACCCAGTACTTC. Encoded protein: CATSPGGETQYF.